These 31 T cell receptor beta chains came from one sample sequenced in a study of blood T cells in healthy people across ages. Primed by a sample-barcoded 5' primer and a J-beta primer mix, a second PCR proceeded for roughly 7 to 11 cycles. TCRdb re-called the 5' RACE reads through MiXCR, storing one row per CDR3 protein. The data contain over 450,000 distinct CDR3 sequences, less than 25% of them singletons. The same data also went into a second study, on T cells of mothers and their children.

What was sequenced was blood. The receptors come from a boy between 10 and 17 years old in good health.

This clonotype was seen a handful of times. The CDR3 sequence: CAIRLGTGTYEQYF. The CDR3 DNA reads TGTGCCATCAGGTTGGGGACAGGAACCTACGAGCAGTACTTC. The rearrangement joins TRBV10-3 to TRBJ2-7; 8 nucleotides align to TRBD1. The CDR3 has 14 amino acids. The ends lost 6 bases at V and 2 bases at J; junction bases unmatched: 6. CDR1 is ENHRY and CDR2 is SYGVKD in the germline V gene.

This clonotype turned up a few times. The V call is TRBV6-1, the J call TRBJ1-6, with D possibly matching TRBD1 (6 bases). With 4 bases removed from V and 7 bases from J, the gap between germline ends came to 14 bases. Germline assignment: CDR1 MNHNS and CDR2 SASEGT. The CDR3 contains 15 residues. The CDR3 bases are TGTGCCAGCAGTGCACCGCGGGGGCTAAATTCACCCCTCCACTTT. Its protein product is CASSAPRGLNSPLHF.

This chain joins TRBV29-1 and TRBJ1-1, with 7 bases lining up with TRBD1. This CDR3 has 12 amino acids. Per germline, CDR1 SQVTM and CDR2 ANQGSEA. Unmatched junction bases numbered 8, after V lost 3 bases and J lost 10 bases. The CDR3 reads CSVDEGASGAFF. DNA for the CDR3: TGCAGCGTTGACGAGGGGGCTTCAGGAGCTTTCTTT.

J is TRBJ2-1 and V is TRBV7-9; D is ambiguous. Per germline, CDR1 SEHNR and CDR2 FQNEAQ (reference sequence). Trimming took off 5 bases at V and 7 bases at J, with 6 bases between the two ends. The CDR3 extends over 11 amino acids. DNA for the CDR3: TGTGCCAGCAGCCATCAGAATGAGCAGTTCTTC. It specifies CASSHQNEQFF.

This clonotype appeared a few times. The V call is TRBV9, the J call TRBJ2-1, with D unresolved. CDR3 length equals 12 residues. Trimming stripped 3 bases from V and 7 bases from J, with 8 bases between. CDR1 is SGDLS, CDR2 YYNGEE, per germline. The CDR3 bases are TGTGCCAGCAGCGGTATAGGAAATGAGCAGTTCTTC. It translates to CASSGIGNEQFF.

The V gene is TRBV4-2, the J gene TRBJ2-3, with 11 bases lining up with TRBD2. J lost 0 bases, V lost 1 base, and 15 bases had no gene match. Germline-derived CDR1 and CDR2 are LGHNA and YNFKEQ. CDR3 length: 21 residues. CDR3 DNA sequence: TGTGCCAGCAGCCAAGGGGACAAGGCGACTCTAGCGGGAGGAAGCACAGATACGCAGTATTTT. Translated: CASSQGDKATLAGGSTDTQYF.

This clonotype was seen repeatedly, ten times or more. The CDR3 sequence is CASSDCRGGTYEQYF. The CDR3 DNA is TGTGCCAGCAGTGACTGTCGGGGAGGCACCTACGAGCAGTACTTC. This chain links TRBV25-1 with TRBJ2-7, with a possible D match to TRBD2 (6 bases). CDR1 is MGHDK and CDR2 is SYGVNS in the germline V gene. The CDR3 consists of 15 residues. Deletions cut 3 bases from V and 2 bases from J, with 14 bases between.

There are a few counts of this clonotype. This chain joins TRBV29-1 and TRBJ2-5; D is unclear. V was pared by 3 bases and J by 5 bases, with 13 bases between. CDR3 size: 13 residues. CDR1 and CDR2 (germline): SQVTM, ANQGSEA. The CDR3 sequence: CSVERSRRETQYF. DNA for the CDR3: TGCAGCGTTGAGCGCAGCAGGCGGGAGACCCAGTACTTC.

The chain employs TRBV2 and TRBJ2-5, with TRBD1 matching over 8 bases. Per germline, CDR1 SNHLY and CDR2 FYNNEI. This CDR3 is built from 15 residues. The junction had 5 bases not matched to a gene; V was cut back by 0 bases and J by 5 bases. The CDR3 DNA is TGTGCCAGCAGTGAAGCGCAGGGGGCGCCGGAGACCCAGTACTTC. Its protein is CASSEAQGAPETQYF.

This clonotype was counted at least ten times. The chain employs TRBV4-1 and TRBJ1-4; tentatively, D is TRBD1 (5 bases). This CDR3 spans 13 amino acids. Trimming shortened V by 6 bases and J by 8 bases, and 13 bases separated the two germline ends. Per the germline V gene, CDR1 is MGHRA and CDR2 is YSYEKL. The CDR3 loop reads CASSQTAGEKLFF. The CDR3 coding sequence is TGCGCCAGCAGTCAAACAGCAGGGGAAAAACTGTTTTTT.

The CDR3 nucleotides read TGTGCCAGCAGTCACCGAACAGGGGTTTCCCCCTACGAGCAGTACTTC. Translated, it gives CASSHRTGVSPYEQYF. This sequence joins TRBV6-2 or TRBV6-3 and TRBJ2-5; 7 positions agree with TRBD1. The J call is uncertain, as TRBJ2-7 better fits the DNA end. CDR3 length equals 16 residues. The germline V gene encodes CDR1 MNHEY and CDR2 SVGEGT.

This chain uses TRBV4-2 with TRBJ2-5; 7 bases fit TRBD2. The J call is doubtful: the DNA matches TRBJ2-7 better. Germline V gene data show CDR1 as LGHNA and CDR2 as YNFKEQ. CDR3 length: 17 residues. The chain's CDR3 is CASSQGLLAEPYYEQYF. In nucleotides, the CDR3 is TGTGCCAGCAGCCAAGGGTTGCTAGCGGAACCCTACTACGAGCAGTACTTC.

The chain couples TRBV28 to TRBJ1-1, with TRBD1 as a possible D gene (6 bases). The CDR3 loop spans 14 amino acids. V dropped 8 bases and J dropped 0 bases, with 13 bases sitting between them. Germline V gives CDR1 MDHEN, CDR2 SYDVKM. DNA of the CDR3: TGTGCCAGCTTTTCGGGACACCTGAACACTGAAGCTTTCTTT. Its translation: CASFSGHLNTEAFF.

J is TRBJ2-2 and V is TRBV10-3; no reliable D call. The V end lost 2 bases, the J end lost 5 bases, and 6 bases lay between the germline ends. Germline V gene data show CDR1 as ENHRY and CDR2 as SYGVKD. The CDR3 sequence is 13 residues long. The CDR3 loop reads CAISERATGELFF. The CDR3, as DNA: TGTGCCATCAGTGAGAGGGCTACCGGGGAGCTGTTTTTT.

This chain connects TRBV3-1 to TRBJ1-2; tentatively, D is TRBD1 (6 bases). Trimming cost V 4 bases and J 2 bases, with 8 bases left between them. Germline loops: CDR1 LGHDT, CDR2 YNNKEL (reference sequence). The CDR3 runs to 13 residues. As DNA, the CDR3 is TGTGCCAGCAGCCCCGGGACAAACTATGGCTACACCTTC. Residues: CASSPGTNYGYTF.

The CDR3 DNA is TGTGCCAGCAGTTCCACGGGACTAAGAGAGGAGACCCAGTACTTC. Protein sequence: CASSSTGLREETQYF. The rearrangement links TRBV6-2 or TRBV6-3 to TRBJ2-5; 7 nucleotides agree with TRBD2. Germline values: CDR1 MNHEY, CDR2 SVGEGT. J was trimmed by 5 bases and V by 4 bases; bases with no gene match: 10. The CDR3 sequence is 15 residues long.

This clonotype showed up many times. The chain joins TRBV7-9 to TRBJ2-5; 10 bases align to TRBD2. The germline CDR1 and CDR2 sequences are SEHNR and FQNEAQ (reference sequence). V lost 5 bases and J lost 5; bases outside the gene matches: 5. This CDR3 has 14 residues. CDR3 bases: TGTGCCAGCAGCCCTAATAGCGGGAGGGAGACCCAGTACTTC. Translating it yields CASSPNSGRETQYF.

This clonotype came up a few times. The rearrangement uses TRBV6-2 or TRBV6-3 and TRBJ2-5; 7 bases agree with TRBD2. J lost 4 bases, V lost 5 bases, and 13 bases had no gene match. This CDR3 is built from 16 residues. Germline V gene data show CDR1 as MNHEY and CDR2 as SVGEGT. The CDR3 nucleotides are TGTGCCAGCAGTACCTCAAGGCGGGGGTATGGAGAGACCCAGTACTTC. It translates to CASSTSRRGYGETQYF.

This clonotype showed up just a few times. The junction and the germline gene differ at one end; a read error may be behind it. This sequence joins TRBV19 and TRBJ1-1; D is unresolved. Germline CDR1 is LNHDA and CDR2 is SQIVND (reference sequence). The CDR3 runs 13 residues. The CDR3 region has the DNA TGTGCCAGTGGTATCAGCATGAACACTGAAGCTTTCTTT. Protein: CASGISMNTEAFF. Complete variable domain (other parts from reference TRBV19 and TRBJ1-1): DGGITQSPKYLFRKEGQNVTLSCEQNLNHDAMYWYRQDPGQGLRLIYYSQIVNDFQKGDIAEGYSVSREKKESFPLTVTSAQKNPTAFYLCASGISMNTEAFFGQGTRLTVV.

CDR3 amino acids: CSAPSSGGAKNIQYF. DNA for the CDR3: TGCAGTGCCCCCTCTAGCGGGGGGGCCAAAAACATTCAGTACTTC. The chain couples TRBV20-1 to TRBJ2-4; 11 bases line up with TRBD2. Germline V CDR1 and CDR2: DFQATT, SNEGSKA (reference sequence). With V trimmed by 6 bases and J by 1 base, 5 bases remained unmatched. The CDR3 sequence is 15 residues long.

Only one count was recorded for this clonotype. The rearrangement links TRBV21-1 to TRBJ1-1; TRBD1 is the table's D call and was not checked against the DNA. TRBV21-1 is a recognized pseudogene. The length of the CDR3 is 18 residues. Here the CDR3 DNA reads TGTGCCAGCAGCAGAAGACCGACCCCCGGGACAGGGTGCACTGAAGCTTTCTTT. Residues: CASSRRPTPGTGCTEAFF.

On this clonotype: Germline and junction disagree at one end, which may indicate a read error. The chain joins TRBV20-1 to TRBJ1-3, with D perhaps TRBD1 (5 bases). The germline CDR1 and CDR2 sequences are DFQATT and SNEGSKA (reference sequence). The CDR3 has 15 residues. CDR3: CSAPDKKSSLNTMYF. CDR3 sequence (DNA): TGCAGTGCGCCGGACAAAAAGAGCTCCCTAAACACCATGTATTTT.

This clonotype was picked up a small number of times. The J gene is TRBJ2-2, the V gene TRBV10-3; the match to TRBD2 covers 13 bases. The J segment lost 5 bases and the V segment lost 6 bases, leaving 9 bases of the junction unmatched. Germline V CDR1 and CDR2: ENHRY, SYGVKD. CDR3 length: 17 residues. CDR3 in DNA: TGTGCCATCAGCAAGACTAGCGGGGGGCACGAGACCGGGGAGCTGTTTTTT. Encoded protein: CAISKTSGGHETGELFF.

The CDR3 nucleotides read TGCAGTGCTAGGAGACTAGCGGAGGCTACAGATACGCAGTATTTT. Protein sequence: CSARRLAEATDTQYF. This chain links TRBV20-1 with TRBJ2-3, with 9 bases that match TRBD2. Germline loops: CDR1 DFQATT, CDR2 SNEGSKA (reference sequence). Germline trimming cut 3 bases from V and 3 bases from J; bases unmatched to any gene: 7. The CDR3 totals 15 residues.

The chain joins TRBV7-9 to TRBJ2-7; D gene unclear. V shed 6 bases and J shed 6 bases, with 12 bases lying between them. The CDR3 runs to 12 residues. CDR1 and CDR2 from the germline V gene are SEHNR and FQNEAQ (reference sequence). CDR3 residues: CASRQQEGEQYF. The DNA of the CDR3 is TGTGCCAGCAGGCAGCAGGAAGGCGAGCAGTACTTC.

The chain links TRBV13 to TRBJ2-5, with D perhaps assigned TRBD1 or TRBD2 (5 bases each). The DNA end is more similar to TRBJ2-7, so the J call may be wrong. Germline lookup yields CDR1 PRHDT and CDR2 FYEKMQ (reference sequence). The CDR3 spans 13 residues. The CDR3 spells CASGTRGANEQYF. CDR3 nucleotides: TGTGCCAGCGGGACGAGGGGAGCGAACGAGCAGTACTTC.

The chain employs TRBV5-1 and TRBJ2-7; possible D gene TRBD2, 6 bases. Per the germline V gene, CDR1 is SGHRS and CDR2 is YFSETQ. CDR3 length: 13 amino acids. The ends were cut back, 6 bases at V and 3 bases at J, with 13 bases in the middle. CDR3 bases: TGCGCCAGCACCGGGGGTAGCGACTACGAGCAGTACTTC. Its protein product is CASTGGSDYEQYF. The variable domain in full, with the rest retrieved from reference TRBV5-1 and TRBJ2-7, is KAGVTQTPRYLIKTRGQQVTLSCSPISGHRSVSWYQQTPGQGLQFLFEYFSETQRNKGNFPGRFSGRQFSNSRSEMNVSTLELGDSALYLCASTGGSDYEQYFGPGTRLTVT.

The CDR3 DNA reads TGCAGCGGTTCCCCGGGACTAGAGTTCGGAGAGCAGTTCTTC. Translating it yields CSGSPGLEFGEQFF. This sequence joins TRBV29-1 and TRBJ2-1; TRBD2 agrees at 8 bases. Germline-derived CDR1 and CDR2 are SQVTM and ANQGSEA. V dropped 7 bases and J dropped 10; count of bases not matched to a gene: 15. The CDR3 has 14 amino acids.

In this sample, this clonotype turned up once. The chain carries TRBV11-2 and TRBJ2-3, with TRBD2 matching over 10 bases. The V and J ends lost 3 bases and 4 bases, in that order; junction bases with no gene match: 10. Germline values: CDR1 SGHAT, CDR2 FQNNGV. The CDR3 totals 17 residues. CDR3 residues: CASSFVASGSISDTQYF. The CDR3 nucleotides read TGTGCCAGCAGCTTTGTGGCTAGCGGGAGTATCTCAGATACGCAGTATTTT.

In this sample, this clonotype turned up a few times. The chain links TRBV7-2 to TRBJ2-7, with a possible D match to TRBD1 (6 bases). The germline gives CDR1 SGHTA, CDR2 FQGNSA. Trimming stripped 5 bases from V and 6 bases from J, with 17 bases between. This CDR3 has 14 amino acids. The CDR3 DNA sequence: TGTGCCAGCAGCACGGACAGTAGGACCGTCGAGCAGTACTTC. Its translation: CASSTDSRTVEQYF.

This clonotype has a handful of counts. This chain links TRBV20-1 with TRBJ2-7, with 8 bases that match TRBD1. The V segment lost 0 bases and the J segment 6 bases; nucleotides outside the gene matches: 4. Germline V lookup: CDR1 DFQATT, CDR2 SNEGSKA (reference sequence). The CDR3 has 13 residues. The chain's CDR3 is CSARDRGLSEQYF. DNA of the CDR3: TGCAGTGCTAGAGACAGGGGGCTATCCGAGCAGTACTTC.